This T cell receptor beta chain was captured in a study of cytomegalovirus exposure and HLA in healthy donors. Study in general: In an earlier analysis, 95 million to 140 million unique TCR beta sequences were found from 150 million to 200 million T cells.

On this clone: The target antigen is unknown.

Both 60 Vbeta primers and 13 Jbeta primers went into the PCR. This table comes from immunoSEQ multiplex PCR, and its TCRdb copy is limited to in-frame clones, with some not included. The data contain over 150,000 clones, just under 80% of them singletons. All donors participated as healthy donors of bone marrow. The CDR3 totals 15 residues. Germline CDR1 SGHRS, CDR2 YFSETQ. V gave up 6 bases and J gave up 5 bases; unmatched junction bases: 10. General study points: The analysis excluded some indistinguishable V segments, including TRBV6-2 and TRBV6-3. No immune exposure information besides CMV serostatus was available.

This sequence was found in a woman aged 50 to 65 in good health and CMV-seropositive. The V and J genes are TRBV5-1 and TRBJ2-5, with 10 bases matching TRBD2. Sequencing was performed on PBMCs. Here the CDR3 DNA reads TGCGCCAGCACTCTGGGGGGGACTAGCGAGGAGACCCAGTACTTC. This sequence encodes CASTLGGTSEETQYF.